The present entry profiles one TCR beta chain with its context. The antigen is undetermined. This record belongs to a study of T-cell memory formation after mild COVID-19. Study-wide points: The authors did not confirm SARS-CoV-2 specificity of second-wave clones peaking day 37.

TCRdb re-analysed the 5' RACE reads in MiXCR, keeping a single row per CDR3 protein. The sample has 150,000 to 200,000 distinct CDR3 sequences; more than 15% are singletons. The CDR3 loop spans 17 amino acids. Trimming at V came to 4 bases and at J to 6 bases, leaving 15 bases not matched to a gene. In germline, CDR1 is SGHDN, CDR2 FVKESK. V is TRBV14 and J is TRBJ2-7; 10 nucleotides align to TRBD1. This sequence was found in an adult woman who had mild COVID-19 (a few samples of this study predate the infection). Cell type and time point are not known. Sequencing was carried out using PBMCs or a T cell subset sorted from them (not recorded which). CDR3 residues: CASSLRLSGTGDSEQYF. The CDR3 region has the DNA TGTGCCAGCAGCCTCCGACTCTCCGGGACAGGGGATTCCGAGCAGTACTTC.